This TCR beta chain is from a study of yellow fever vaccine responses in identical twins (dated by TCRdb to 2017 to 2018). Background for the entire study: In identical twins, the study followed T cell clones that responded to the vaccine with precision. Paper-wide results and their limitations: According to the authors, the vaccine-induced T cell response in identical twins seemed to be partly convergent and partly specific to each individual.

Spanning cysteine to phenylalanine, the CDR3 consists of 11 amino acids. Only CDR3 DNA remains: 33 bases, in frame from the first base. Trimming costs V 3 bases and J 5 bases, and their ends lie 4 bases apart. The germline V gene (reference sequence) specifies LGHDT as CDR1 and YNNKEL as CDR2. This clonotype has just a few counts. It has no known antigen specificity. Base qualities are not at hand, and no much larger clone is one base apart. Libraries came from RT-PCR. The data were produced on an Illumina HiSeq 2500. TCRdb reprocessed the public reads (quality trimming at Q25 with fastp, clone calling with MiXCR) and kept in-frame beta chains. Rows with one shared CDR3 protein collapse into an entry with the most common genes and DNA. Present in this sample are 9,000 to 13,000 distinct CDR3 sequences, less than 85% of which were seen just once. Approximately 2% of the sample is held by the ten biggest clonotypes.

The specimen comprised T cells from blood (PBMCs), unsorted or a sorted subset (not recorded which), sampled before or after yellow fever vaccination (not recorded which). The receptor was derived from a woman aged 18-29 years who received the yellow fever vaccine. Donor details come from another sample of the same person, matched by shared clones. The receptor chain draws on TRBV3-1 and TRBJ2-5; the D gene lacks a confident call. The nucleotide sequence is TGTGCCAGCAGCCATCGGGAGACCCAGTACTTC. This yields the protein CASSHRETQYF.